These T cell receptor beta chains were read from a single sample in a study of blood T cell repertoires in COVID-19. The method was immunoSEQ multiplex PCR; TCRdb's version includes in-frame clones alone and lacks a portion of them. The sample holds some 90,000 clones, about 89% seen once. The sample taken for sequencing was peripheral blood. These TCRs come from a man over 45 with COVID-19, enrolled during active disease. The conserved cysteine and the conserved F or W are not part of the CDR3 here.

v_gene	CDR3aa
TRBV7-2	ASSSRTVLNGQPQH
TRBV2	ASSQTGVEQY
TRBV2	ASSKRGGRNTEAF
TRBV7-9	ASSFMYNEQF
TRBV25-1	ASSTSAGVST
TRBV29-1	SVEKGALNTEAF
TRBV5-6	ASSLEVASSGANVLT
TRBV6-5	ASSYYYGVAGELF
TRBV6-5	ASGSQRGDYGYT
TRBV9	ASSVGGTRPNTGELF
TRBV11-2	ASSLSDTQPQH
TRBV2	ASRGQGWQGEKLF
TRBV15	ATSKKVAGGSTDTQY
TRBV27	ASSIFPVGTEETQY
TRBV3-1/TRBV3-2	ASSIGVRAQETQY
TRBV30	AWSSGGGHNQPQH
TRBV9	ASSVELSGSGNTIY
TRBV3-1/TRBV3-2	ASGISSYNSPLH